These 25 T cell receptor beta chains were all obtained from the same sample, sequenced in a study of T cell repertoires in aging, cancer and after chemotherapy. TCR beta rearrangements were amplified from peripheral blood genomic DNA. A mixed TRB-A/B primer pool amplified rearranged TRB by multiplex touch-down PCR. One entry per CDR3 protein, called by TCRdb with MiXCR from the multiplex PCR reads. This table holds roughly 2,000 distinct CDR3 sequences, around a quarter found once. The sample comprised blood. Source of these receptors: a human donor in good health.

V and J are TRBV6-1 and TRBJ2-1; 11 nucleotides line up with TRBD1. This CDR3 comprises 13 residues. V was clipped by 6 bases and J by 7 bases; unmatched bases: 2. CDR1 and CDR2 from the germline V gene are MNHNS and SASEGT. The CDR3 loop is CASRGTGGNEQFF. For the CDR3, the DNA is TGTGCCAGCAGGGGGACAGGGGGGAATGAGCAGTTCTTC.

V and J are TRBV12-3 or TRBV12-4 and TRBJ1-2; 7 bases fit TRBD1. The ends lost 6 bases at V and 2 bases at J; junction bases unmatched: 9. The CDR3 has 15 amino acids. Here the CDR3 reads CASSSRQGENYGYTF. The CDR3 bases are TGTGCCAGCAGCTCTAGACAGGGAGAGAACTATGGCTACACCTTC.

In its sample, this clonotype ranks as medium-sized (0.01 to 0.1%). This chain uses TRBV6-5 with TRBJ2-2; TRBD2 matches 9 bases. Germline V gives CDR1 MNHEY, CDR2 SVGAGI. The V gene end was trimmed by 6 bases and the J gene end by 6 bases; junction bases not matched to a gene: 11. The CDR3 contains 16 residues. CDR3 loop: CASRISGSGGPGELFF. CDR3 nucleotides: TGTGCCAGCAGAATTAGCGGGAGTGGGGGGCCCGGGGAGCTGTTTTTT.

The chain recombines TRBV20-1 with TRBJ1-2, with 7 nucleotides matching TRBD1. Looked up from germline, CDR1 is DFQATT and CDR2 is SNEGSKA (reference sequence). This CDR3 has 14 residues. The junction had 5 bases not matched to a gene; V was cut back by 2 bases and J by 2 bases. CDR3 protein: CSARHLGQNYGYTF. The CDR3 DNA reads as TGCAGTGCTAGACACCTGGGACAGAACTATGGCTACACCTTC.

This clonotype occurred a few times. This chain links TRBV20-1 with TRBJ2-1; D is ambiguous. The CDR3 spans 13 residues. The V and J ends lost 6 bases and 5 bases respectively, with 14 bases between them. Germline-derived CDR1 and CDR2 are DFQATT and SNEGSKA (reference sequence). CDR3 in DNA: TGCAGTGCCCGGTCCCTGGATCACAATGAGCAGTTCTTC. Translated: CSARSLDHNEQFF.

In regard to this clonotype: Given a much more abundant clone one base away, this may be a read error. V usage is TRBV27 and J usage is TRBJ2-2; 11 bases agree with TRBD2. The CDR3 is 17 amino acids. Germline CDR1 is MNHEY and CDR2 is SMNVEV (reference sequence). In nucleotides, the CDR3 is TGTGCCAGCGCCAGGACTAGCGGGCGCTCGAACACCAGGGAGCTGTTTTTT. Amino acid sequence: CASARTSGRSNTRELFF.

There are a few counts of this clonotype. This CDR3 reads CASSVGFNQPQHF. The CDR3 DNA is TGTGCCAGCAGCGTAGGGTTTAACCAGCCCCAGCATTTT. The rearrangement joins TRBV9 to TRBJ1-5; no reliable D call. The germline V and J ends were trimmed by 0 bases and 7 bases, with 8 bases remaining between them. The CDR3 is 13 residues long. In germline, CDR1 is SGDLS, CDR2 YYNGEE. The full variable domain, in which reference TRBV9 and TRBJ1-5 provide the parts outside the CDR3, is DSGVTQTPKHLITATGQRVTLRCSPRSGDLSVYWYQQSLDQGLQFLIQYYNGEERAKGNILERFSAQQFPDLHSELNLSSLELGDSALYFCASSVGFNQPQHFGDGTRLSIL.

This clonotype was recorded a few times. The V and J genes are TRBV7-9 and TRBJ2-1, with D possibly being TRBD2 (6 bases). CDR3 length equals 15 residues. V was clipped by 4 bases and J by 2 bases, with 12 bases between them. The germline V gene encodes CDR1 SEHNR and CDR2 FQNEAQ (reference sequence). The CDR3 reads CASSSVAEPYNEQFF. CDR3 DNA: TGTGCCAGCAGCTCCGTAGCGGAGCCCTACAATGAGCAGTTCTTC.

This clonotype is large by share. The genes are TRBV15 and TRBJ2-5; no clear D. The CDR3 has 11 residues. Trimming pared 0 bases from V and 4 bases from J, leaving 0 bases between. In germline, CDR1 is LNHNV, CDR2 YYDKDF (reference sequence). The CDR3 protein is CATSREETQYF. The CDR3, as DNA: TGTGCCACCAGCAGAGAAGAGACCCAGTACTTC.

DNA for the CDR3: TGTGCCAGCAGCCAAGCCAGGGGGAGTCAGGAGACCCAGTACTTC. Translated, it gives CASSQARGSQETQYF. The chain links TRBV11-1 to TRBJ2-5; TRBD1 agrees at 7 bases. This CDR3 is built from 15 residues. Germline-derived CDR1 and CDR2 are SGHAT and FQDESV (reference sequence). The V and J ends lost 5 bases and 5 bases, in that order; junction bases with no gene match: 11.

The chain has TRBV6-5 and TRBJ2-5; possible D gene TRBD2, 5 bases. This CDR3 spans 16 amino acids. Germline-derived CDR1 and CDR2 are MNHEY and SVGAGI. V dropped 0 bases and J dropped 2 bases, with 13 bases sitting between them. The CDR3 DNA follows: TGTGCCAGCAGTTACTCGGTCGCGGGCCAACAAGAGACCCAGTACTTC. Its protein is CASSYSVAGQQETQYF.

A word on this clonotype: Given a much more abundant clone one base away, this may be a read error. J is TRBJ2-7 and V is TRBV6-5; 8 bases agree with TRBD1. Trimming cost V 7 bases and J 5 bases; bases outside gene matches: 10. This CDR3 has 14 amino acids. Germline V CDR1 and CDR2: MNHEY, SVGAGI. For the CDR3, the DNA is TGTGCCAGCATTCCTGTGACAGGGGTGAACGAGCAGTACTTC. This translates into CASIPVTGVNEQYF.

The rearrangement links TRBV2 to TRBJ2-2; TRBD1 agrees at 9 bases. The CDR3 sequence is 15 residues long. CDR1 is SNHLY, CDR2 FYNNEI, per germline. V shed 6 bases, J shed 3 bases, and the junction held 5 bases outside the gene matches. CDR3 residues: CASRPGQGYTGELFF. The CDR3 DNA is TGTGCCAGCAGACCGGGACAGGGTTACACCGGGGAGCTGTTTTTT. Looking up the rest from reference TRBV2 and TRBJ2-2 gives the full variable domain: EPEVTQTPSHQVTQMGQEVILRCVPISNHLYFYWYRQILGQKVEFLVSFYNNEISEKSEIFDDQFSVERPDGSNFTLKIRSTKLEDSAMYFCASRPGQGYTGELFFGEGSRLTVL.

V and J are TRBV21-1 and TRBJ2-3. TRBV21-1 is assigned pseudogene status. CDR3 length: 14 residues. As DNA, the CDR3 is TGTGCCAGCAGCAAAGTTGGCGAATCAGATACGCAGTATTTT. This gives the protein CASSKVGESDTQYF.

This clonotype appeared a few times. The V call is TRBV18, the J call TRBJ2-7, with 14 nucleotides matching TRBD2. Per germline, CDR1 KGHSH and CDR2 LQKENI. CDR3 length: 19 amino acids. J was trimmed by 0 bases and V by 5 bases; bases with no gene match: 12. CDR3 DNA: TGTGCCAGCTCATCGGGACTAGCGGGAGCTAGAAGGAGCTCCTACGAGCAGTACTTC. Translation gives CASSSGLAGARRSSYEQYF.

A remark on this clonotype: This sequence may be a read error, since a much larger clone differs from it by one base. This chain uses TRBV6-2 or TRBV6-3 with TRBJ2-1; no clear D gene. The CDR3 is 14 amino acids. Per the germline V gene, CDR1 is MNHEY and CDR2 is SVGEGT. The CDR3 nucleotides read TGTGCCAGCAGTTACGACGTCGCTTCCAATAAGCAGTTCTTC. Protein product: CASSYDVASNKQFF.

The V call is TRBV28, the J call TRBJ2-7; TRBD2 matches 12 bases. The ends lost 6 bases at V and 8 bases at J; junction bases unmatched: 17. Germline CDR1 is MDHEN and CDR2 is SYDVKM. CDR3 size: 17 residues. The DNA of the CDR3 is TGTGCCAGCAGCTCACCGGGACTAGCGGGCCCTACGAGCCAGCAGTACTTC. It yields the protein CASSSPGLAGPTSQQYF. The complete variable domain, with remaining parts taken from reference TRBV28 and TRBJ2-7, reads DVKVTQSSRYLVKRTGEKVFLECVQDMDHENMFWYRQDPGLGLRLIYFSYDVKMKEKGDIPEGYSVSREKKERFSLILESASTNQTSMYLCASSSPGLAGPTSQQYFGPGTRLTVT.

As concerns this clonotype: A clone one base away is much larger, so this may be a read error. The rearrangement uses TRBV6-2 or TRBV6-3 and TRBJ1-2; 8 bases map to TRBD1. Germline CDR1 and CDR2: MNHEY and SVGEGT. The CDR3 is 14 residues long. V shed 7 bases and J 5 bases; nucleotides not matched to a gene: 9. The CDR3 is CASISPGQAYGYTF. The CDR3 DNA reads as TGTGCCAGCATCTCACCGGGACAGGCTTATGGCTACACCTTC.

This clonotype is labeled as medium-sized. The chain is built from TRBV6-2 or TRBV6-3 and TRBJ2-3, with TRBD2 matching over 12 bases. Per germline, CDR1 MNHEY and CDR2 SVGEGT. V shed 5 bases and J 6 bases; nucleotides not matched to a gene: 9. The CDR3 loop spans 16 amino acids. In DNA, the CDR3 is TGTGCCAGCAGTCTCCTAGCGGGGGGGCCGGGGGATACGCAGTATTTT. It codes for CASSLLAGGPGDTQYF.

The V and J genes are TRBV4-3 and TRBJ2-2; no reliable D call. The CDR3 is 14 residues long. With 4 bases removed from V and 4 bases from J, the gap between germline ends came to 10 bases. Germline values: CDR1 LGHNA, CDR2 YSLEER. CDR3 residues: CASSLPGVTGELFF. CDR3 nucleotides: TGCGCCAGCAGCCTCCCTGGGGTCACCGGGGAGCTGTTTTTT.

Within the sample, this clonotype is medium-sized. Here the CDR3 reads CASSLSPGTYTGELFF. In DNA form, the CDR3 reads TGTGCCAGCAGCTTGAGTCCCGGGACCTACACCGGGGAGCTGTTTTTT. This chain joins TRBV5-5 and TRBJ2-2; D tentatively fits TRBD1 or TRBD2 (5 bases each). V shed 1 base and J shed 3 bases, with 13 bases lying between them. Germline CDR1 reads SGHKS; CDR2 reads YYEKEE (reference sequence). This CDR3 region has 16 residues.

This clonotype was seen just once. The chain combines TRBV28 with TRBJ1-4; TRBD1 matches at 10 bases. CDR3 size: 17 residues. Unmatched junction bases numbered 10, after V lost 1 base and J lost 8 bases. CDR1 is MDHEN and CDR2 is SYDVKM in the germline V gene. CDR3 nucleotides: TGTGCCAGCAGTTTATCCCGCTTGGACAGGGGGGGCGAAAAACTGTTTTTT. It is translated as CASSLSRLDRGGEKLFF.

In this sample, this clonotype turned up a few times. The chain uses TRBV12-3 or TRBV12-4 and TRBJ2-7, with a possible D match to TRBD1 (6 bases). The CDR3 covers 14 residues. V was shortened by 3 bases and J by 0 bases, with 9 bases between the two germline ends. CDR3 protein: CASSFLQGSYEQYF. The CDR3 nucleotides are TGTGCCAGCAGTTTTTTACAGGGCTCCTACGAGCAGTACTTC.

The V and J genes are TRBV7-9 and TRBJ2-3, with D unresolved. The CDR3 totals 13 residues. From germline, CDR1 is SEHNR and CDR2 FQNEAQ (reference sequence). V gave up 2 bases and J gave up 2 bases, with 5 bases separating them. The CDR3 sequence: CASSLPYTDTQYF. The DNA of the CDR3 is TGTGCCAGCAGCTTACCTTACACAGATACGCAGTATTTT.

This clonotype has more than one count but fewer than ten. J is TRBJ1-4 and V is TRBV18, with D perhaps TRBD1 (5 bases). CDR1 and CDR2 (germline): KGHSH, LQKENI. With 4 bases removed from V and 6 bases from J, the gap between germline ends came to 12 bases. CDR3 length equals 14 residues. The CDR3 protein is CASSQGILDEKLFF. CDR3 coding DNA: TGTGCCAGCTCACAGGGGATTTTGGATGAAAAACTGTTTTTT.